One sample yielded the 23 T cell receptor beta chains listed below, sequenced in a study of cytomegalovirus exposure and HLA in healthy donors. PCR amplification relied on 60 Vbeta primers (plus 13 Jbeta primers). Profiled with immunoSEQ multiplex PCR; TCRdb holds only in-frame clones, not every one. The sample includes 150,000 or so clones, roughly 80% of them seen just once. The sample comprised PBMCs. These receptor sequences come from a man between 40 and 49 years old in good health and CMV-seropositive.

The chain recombines TRBV10-1 with TRBJ2-1; D ambiguous. V dropped 9 bases and J dropped 8 bases, with 20 bases sitting between them. The length of the CDR3 is 14 residues. CDR1 and CDR2 from the germline V gene are WNHNN and SYGVQD (reference sequence). The CDR3 DNA reads as TGCGCCAGTCCCCTGGGCGAGCAGGTCGATGAGCAGTTCTTC. Translated: CASPLGEQVDEQFF.

This rearrangement joins TRBV6-6 to TRBJ2-2; 11 bases are a match to TRBD1. The CDR3 is 16 residues long. The germline CDR1 and CDR2 sequences are MNHNY and SVGAGI (reference sequence). J gave up 5 bases and V 8 bases, and 10 bases lay outside the gene matches. CDR3 in amino acids: CASGLMGQGGTGELFF. Written as DNA, the CDR3 is TGTGCCAGCGGACTGATGGGACAGGGGGGGACCGGGGAGCTGTTTTTT.

The genes are TRBV9 and TRBJ2-7; 9 positions agree with TRBD1. V shed 4 bases and J 3 bases; nucleotides not matched to a gene: 5. The CDR3 is 14 residues long. CDR1 and CDR2 (germline): SGDLS, YYNGEE. The CDR3 loop is CASSSGQGGYEQYF. The CDR3 nucleotides are TGTGCCAGCAGCTCGGGACAGGGAGGCTACGAGCAGTACTTC.

The gene calls are TRBV7-9 and TRBJ1-2; D not resolved. Trimming stripped 1 base from V and 7 bases from J, with 7 bases between. The CDR3 is 12 amino acids. Germline values: CDR1 SEHNR, CDR2 FQNEAQ (reference sequence). In DNA, the CDR3 is TGTGCCAGCAGCTTAGACGGTCGTGGCTACACCTTC. This sequence encodes CASSLDGRGYTF.

V gene TRBV7-2 combines with J gene TRBJ2-1, with 12 bases identical to TRBD2. The CDR3 contains 15 residues. Trimming at V came to 2 bases and at J to 7 bases, leaving 3 bases not matched to a gene. Germline CDR1 reads SGHTA; CDR2 reads FQGNSA. The chain's CDR3 is CASSLQLAGGNEQFF. Here the CDR3 DNA reads TGTGCCAGCAGCTTACAGCTAGCGGGAGGGAATGAGCAGTTCTTC.

With regard to this clone: At one boundary the junction diverges from the germline segment, which might be a read error. The chain carries TRBV7-9 and TRBJ2-2, with D possibly TRBD2 on 6 matching bases. This CDR3 region has 16 residues. CDR1 SEHNR and CDR2 FQNEAQ come from the germline V gene (reference sequence). The CDR3 spells CSSSLEGRPKTGELFF. CDR3 DNA sequence: TGTTCCAGCAGCTTAGAGGGGAGGCCGAAGACCGGGGAGCTGTTTTTT.

This chain uses TRBV14 with TRBJ2-3, with 9 bases identical to TRBD1. Germline V lookup: CDR1 SGHDN, CDR2 FVKESK. The CDR3 covers 14 residues. V gave up 4 bases and J gave up 4 bases; unmatched junction bases: 3. The CDR3, as DNA: TGTGCCAGCAGCCGCCGGACAGGGGCAGATACGCAGTATTTT. Translation: CASSRRTGADTQYF. Full variable domain (rest looked up from reference TRBV14 and TRBJ2-3): EAGVTQFPSHSVIEKGQTVTLRCDPISGHDNLYWYRRVMGKEIKFLLHFVKESKQDESGMPNNRFLAERTGGTYSTLKVQPAELEDSGVYFCASSRRTGADTQYFGPGTRLTVL.

The chain employs TRBV4-3 and TRBJ2-7; D ambiguous. CDR1 and CDR2 (germline): LGHNA, YSLEER. The CDR3 spans 15 residues. The V gene lost 3 bases and the J gene lost 3 bases, with 15 bases spanning the gap. In nucleotides, the CDR3 is TGCGCCAGCAGCCATGGAAGAGGCCAACGCTACGAGCAGTACTTC. Translated, it gives CASSHGRGQRYEQYF.

The chain combines TRBV19 with TRBJ2-3; TRBD2 agrees at 9 bases. The CDR3 length is 14 residues. Trimming cost V 3 bases and J 5 bases; bases outside gene matches: 3. The germline gives CDR1 LNHDA, CDR2 SQIVND (reference sequence). The CDR3 loop reads CASSIPAGGDTQYF. The DNA for the CDR3 is TGTGCCAGTAGTATCCCAGCGGGGGGAGATACGCAGTATTTT.

This clone was seen only once. The germline gene is not matched at one end of the junction; a read error may be the cause. The J gene is TRBJ1-2, the V gene TRBV7-2; 7 nucleotides agree with TRBD1. Germline V gene sequence: CDR1 SGHTA, CDR2 FQGNSA. This CDR3 contains 12 residues. The DNA of the CDR3 is TGTGCCAGCAGCGAGACAGGGCCAGCGCTCCTCTTC. Its protein is CASSETGPALLF. The variable domain in full, completed from reference TRBV7-2 and TRBJ1-2, reads GAGVSQSPSNKVTEKGKDVELRCDPISGHTALYWYRQSLGQGLEFLIYFQGNSAPDKSGLPSDRFSAERTGGSVSTLTIQRTQQEDSAVYLCASSETGPALLFGSGTRLTVV.

The chain combines TRBV2 with TRBJ2-7, with D unclear. Germline V gene lookup returns CDR1 SNHLY and CDR2 FYNNEI. Deletions cut 6 bases from V and 6 bases from J, with 12 bases between. The CDR3 consists of 12 residues. CDR3 bases: TGTGCCAGCAGGCCCGAGTCGGGCGAGCAGTACTTC. Amino acids: CASRPESGEQYF.

This clone was counted between two and nine times. The CDR3 DNA is TGTGCTAGTGGTTCTAGCGGAGCCTACAATGAGCAGTTCTTC. Protein sequence: CASGSSGAYNEQFF. The V call is TRBV12-5, the J call TRBJ2-1; TRBD2 agrees at 7 bases. V lost 4 bases, J lost 2 bases, and 2 bases stayed unmatched. Germline lookup yields CDR1 LGHNT and CDR2 FRNRAP. The length of the CDR3 is 14 residues. Filled out from reference TRBV12-5 and TRBJ2-1, the complete variable domain reads DARVTQTPRHKVTEMGQEVTMRCQPILGHNTVFWYRQTMMQGLELLAYFRNRAPLDDSGMPKDRFSAEMPDATLATLKIQPSEPRDSAVYFCASGSSGAYNEQFFGPGTRLTVL.

The chain recombines TRBV28 with TRBJ1-4; no clear D gene. V was shortened by 6 bases and J by 8 bases, with 19 bases between the two germline ends. The CDR3 runs to 15 residues. Germline CDR1 is MDHEN and CDR2 is SYDVKM. As DNA, the CDR3 is TGTGCCAGCAGCCCCCCAGAGGTCCTGTTCGAAAAACTGTTTTTT. Protein product: CASSPPEVLFEKLFF.

The chain has TRBV5-1 and TRBJ2-1, with D unclear. The CDR3 runs to 13 residues. Trimming cost V 4 bases and J 6 bases, with 11 bases left between them. Germline V gives CDR1 SGHRS, CDR2 YFSETQ. DNA of the CDR3: TGCGCCAGCAGCCCCGACACCGTCAATGAGCAGTTCTTC. It codes for CASSPDTVNEQFF. Based on the CDR3 plus reference TRBV5-1 and TRBJ2-1, the full variable domain is KAGVTQTPRYLIKTRGQQVTLSCSPISGHRSVSWYQQTPGQGLQFLFEYFSETQRNKGNFPGRFSGRQFSNSRSEMNVSTLELGDSALYLCASSPDTVNEQFFGPGTRLTVL.

This chain joins TRBV29-1 and TRBJ1-1; 7 bases line up with TRBD1. V trimming: 7 bases; J trimming: 1 base; junction bases outside the gene matches: 9. The CDR3 totals 14 residues. The germline V gene encodes CDR1 SQVTM and CDR2 ANQGSEA. CDR3: CSAGTVPSNTEAFF. CDR3 sequence (DNA): TGCAGCGCCGGGACAGTACCCTCGAACACTGAAGCTTTCTTT. The variable domain in full, with the rest retrieved from reference TRBV29-1 and TRBJ1-1, is SAVISQKPSRDICQRGTSLTIQCQVDSQVTMMFWYRQQPGQSLTLIATANQGSEATYESGFVIDKFPISRPNLTFSTLTVSNMSPEDSSIYLCSAGTVPSNTEAFFGQGTRLTVV.

This sequence joins TRBV19 and TRBJ2-3; 8 nucleotides align to TRBD2. The CDR3 spans 13 residues. J lost 9 bases, V lost 5 bases, and 7 bases had no gene match. Germline V gene data show CDR1 as LNHDA and CDR2 as SQIVND (reference sequence). The CDR3 here is CASSREGLGTQYF. For the CDR3, the DNA is TGTGCCAGTAGTCGGGAGGGCCTCGGAACGCAGTATTTT.

This clone was seen only a few times. The rearrangement joins TRBV12-5 to TRBJ2-2; 12 bases fit TRBD2. The CDR3 is 21 residues long. V lost 3 bases and J lost 6; bases outside the gene matches: 20. Germline lookup yields CDR1 LGHNT and CDR2 FRNRAP. The CDR3 DNA reads as TGTGCTAGTGGTTTCGCCTCATTGCCGGGACTAGCGGGCACAACAGCCGGGGAGCTGTTTTTT. This gives the protein CASGFASLPGLAGTTAGELFF.

This clone was counted between two and nine times. The chain links TRBV7-6 to TRBJ2-2; TRBD1 agrees at 7 bases. This CDR3 contains 17 residues. Germline values: CDR1 SGHVS, CDR2 FNYEAQ. Trimming cost V 2 bases and J 1 base; bases outside gene matches: 7. The CDR3 nucleotides are TGTGCCAGCAGCTTACCTCTTACAGGGGAGAACACCGGGGAGCTGTTTTTT. As protein: CASSLPLTGENTGELFF.

This clone came up once. The chain links TRBV11-2 to TRBJ1-1; unclear D gene. Germline CDR1 is SGHAT and CDR2 is FQNNGV. The CDR3 contains 11 residues. The V and J ends lost 2 bases and 7 bases respectively, with 5 bases between them. The CDR3 here is CASSLPGEAFF. The DNA for the CDR3 is TGTGCCAGCAGCTTACCCGGTGAAGCTTTCTTT.

This chain links TRBV28 with TRBJ1-2; D unclear. Germline V CDR1 and CDR2: MDHEN, SYDVKM. The CDR3 runs 13 residues. With 3 bases removed from V and 8 bases from J, the gap between germline ends came to 13 bases. CDR3 DNA: TGTGCCAGCAGTTTCTCGGTAACGAGAGGCTACACCTTC. This codes for CASSFSVTRGYTF.

This clone came up a few times. Relative to the germline gene, one junction end is altered; a read error may explain this. V usage is TRBV30 and J usage is TRBJ2-6; possibly TRBD1 for D (5 bases). CDR3 length: 14 amino acids. Germline V lookup: CDR1 GTSNPN, CDR2 SVGIG (reference sequence). CDR3 residues: CAWNSGPGANGLTF. The CDR3 nucleotides are TGTGCCTGGAACTCGGGCCCTGGGGCCAACGGCCTGACTTTC.

A single count supports this clone. The V gene is TRBV11-2, the J gene TRBJ2-5; tentatively, D is TRBD2 (6 bases). The CDR3 extends over 17 amino acids. Trimming took off 3 bases at V and 5 bases at J, with 22 bases between the two ends. CDR1 SGHAT and CDR2 FQNNGV come from the germline V gene. The CDR3: CASSFALELTSKETQYF. As DNA, the CDR3 is TGTGCCAGCAGCTTTGCCCTGGAGTTGACTAGTAAGGAGACCCAGTACTTC.

The genes are TRBV6-6 and TRBJ2-1; a weak D match, TRBD2 (5 bases). The CDR3 covers 16 residues. Germline V gives CDR1 MNHNY, CDR2 SVGAGI (reference sequence). The germline V and J ends were trimmed by 5 bases and 7 bases, with 21 bases remaining between them. CDR3 DNA: TGTGCCAGCAGTACGACCGGGATCCGAGTATTGAATGAGCAGTTCTTC. Its protein product is CASSTTGIRVLNEQFF.